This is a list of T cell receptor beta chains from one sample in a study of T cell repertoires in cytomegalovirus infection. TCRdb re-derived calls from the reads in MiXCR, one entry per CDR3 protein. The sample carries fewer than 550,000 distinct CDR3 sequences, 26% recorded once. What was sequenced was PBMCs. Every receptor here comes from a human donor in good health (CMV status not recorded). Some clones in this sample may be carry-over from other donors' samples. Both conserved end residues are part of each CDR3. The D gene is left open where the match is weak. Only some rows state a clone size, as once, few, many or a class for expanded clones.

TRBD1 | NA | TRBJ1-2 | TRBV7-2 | CASSSTGGNYGYTF | TGTGCCAGCAGCTCGACAGGGGGCAACTATGGCTACACCTTC
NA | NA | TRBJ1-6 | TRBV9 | CASSVSNSPLHF | TGTGCCAGCAGCGTATCCAATTCACCCCTCCACTTT
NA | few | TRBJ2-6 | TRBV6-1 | CASSENMRFSGANVLTF | TGTGCCAGCAGTGAAAACATGCGTTTCTCTGGGGCCAACGTCCTGACTTTC
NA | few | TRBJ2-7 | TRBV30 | CAWSPGLGAEQYF | TGTGCCTGGAGTCCGGGACTCGGCGCCGAGCAGTACTTC
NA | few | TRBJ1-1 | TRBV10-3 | CAIGNYRENTEAFF | TGTGCCATCGGGAATTACAGGGAGAACACTGAAGCTTTCTTT
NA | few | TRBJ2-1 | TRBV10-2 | CASSAPRGSYNEQFF | TGCGCCAGCAGTGCCCCCCGAGGGTCCTACAATGAGCAGTTCTTC
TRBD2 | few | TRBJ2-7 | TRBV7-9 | CASSLEAGLAGFYEQYF | TGTGCCAGCAGCTTGGAGGCTGGGCTAGCGGGTTTCTACGAGCAGTACTTC
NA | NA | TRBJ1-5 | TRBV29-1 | CSVEQVGQPQHF | TGCAGCGTTGAACAGGTTGGTCAGCCCCAGCATTTT
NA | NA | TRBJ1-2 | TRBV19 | CASSPGLHYGYTF | TGTGCCAGTAGTCCGGGACTACACTATGGCTACACCTTC
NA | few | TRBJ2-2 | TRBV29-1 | CSVQKSLGGELFF | TGCAGCGTCCAAAAGTCATTAGGGGGGGAGCTGTTTTTT
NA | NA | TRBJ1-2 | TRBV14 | CASSRNRVSGYTF | TGTGCCAGCAGCCGGAACAGGGTCTCCGGCTACACCTTC
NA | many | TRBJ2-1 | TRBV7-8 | CASSPGQPRGNEQFF | TGTGCCAGCAGCCCTGGACAGCCACGGGGGAATGAGCAGTTCTTC
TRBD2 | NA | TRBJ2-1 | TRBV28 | CASSSLRLARNEQFF | TGTGCCAGCAGTTCTCTACGACTAGCCAGGAATGAGCAGTTCTTC
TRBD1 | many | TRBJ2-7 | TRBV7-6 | CASSSGTGTGFLVEQYF | TGTGCCAGCAGCTCGGGAACCGGGACAGGGTTCTTGGTCGAGCAGTACTTC
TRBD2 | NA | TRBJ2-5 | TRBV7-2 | CASSPRTSGGETQYF | TGTGCCAGCAGCCCAAGGACTAGCGGTGGAGAGACCCAGTACTTC
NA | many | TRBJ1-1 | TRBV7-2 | CASSHRQVKAFF | TGTGCCAGCAGCCATCGACAGGTTAAAGCTTTCTTT
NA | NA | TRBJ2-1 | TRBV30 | CAWSQSGTQYNEQFF | TGTGCCTGGAGTCAATCCGGGACACAGTACAATGAGCAGTTCTTC
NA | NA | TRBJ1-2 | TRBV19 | CASIIRAGYGYTF | TGTGCCAGTATTATAAGGGCCGGCTATGGCTACACCTTC
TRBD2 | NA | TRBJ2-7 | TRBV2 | CASKAGELYEQYF | TGTGCCAGCAAAGCGGGGGAACTCTACGAGCAGTACTTC
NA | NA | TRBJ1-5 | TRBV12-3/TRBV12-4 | CASRSGALNQPQHF | TGTGCCAGCAGGTCGGGAGCGCTCAATCAGCCCCAGCATTTT
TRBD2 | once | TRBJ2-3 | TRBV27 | CASSILAADTQYF | TGTGCCAGCAGTATACTAGCGGCAGATACGCAGTATTTT
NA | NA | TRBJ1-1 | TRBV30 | CAWSRRASEAFF | TGTGCCTGGAGTCGGAGGGCTTCTGAAGCTTTCTTT
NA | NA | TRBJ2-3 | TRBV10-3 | CAISPGSVDTQYF | TGTGCCATCAGCCCTGGCTCTGTGGATACGCAGTATTTT
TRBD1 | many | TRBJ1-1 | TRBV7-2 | CASRGGGGGTEAFF | TGTGCCAGCAGGGGAGGGGGCGGCGGCACTGAAGCTTTCTTT
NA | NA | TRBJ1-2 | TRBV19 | CASSIGVTGYGYTF | TGTGCCAGTAGTATCGGGGTGACAGGTTATGGCTACACCTTC
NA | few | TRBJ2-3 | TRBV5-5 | CASSKTRQTASTDTQYF | TGTGCCAGCAGCAAAACCCGACAGACGGCTAGCACAGATACGCAGTATTTT
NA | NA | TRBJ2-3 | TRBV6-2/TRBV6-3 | CASSYPPGGDTQYF | TGTGCCAGCAGTTATCCACCCGGGGGAGATACGCAGTATTTT
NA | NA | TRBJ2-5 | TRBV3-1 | CASSQDLPGAQYF | TGTGCCAGCAGCCAAGATCTCCCAGGGGCCCAGTACTTC
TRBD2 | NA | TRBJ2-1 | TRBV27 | CASSLAGLVSYNEQFF | TGTGCCAGCAGTCTCGCGGGACTAGTGAGCTACAATGAGCAGTTCTTC
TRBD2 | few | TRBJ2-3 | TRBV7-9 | CASSGGGTDTQYF | TGTGCCAGCAGCGGGGGGGGCACAGATACGCAGTATTTT
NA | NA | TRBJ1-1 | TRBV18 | CASSPQGPNTEAFF | TGTGCCAGCTCACCACAGGGACCGAACACTGAAGCTTTCTTT
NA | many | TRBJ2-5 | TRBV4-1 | CASSLRDWQETQYF | TGCGCCAGCAGCCTTCGGGATTGGCAAGAGACCCAGTACTTC
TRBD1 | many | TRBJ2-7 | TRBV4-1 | CASSPDRGSYEQYF | TGCGCCAGCAGTCCAGACAGGGGGAGCTACGAGCAGTACTTC
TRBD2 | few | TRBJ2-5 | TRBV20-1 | CSAWTSGSAQYF | TGCAGTGCCTGGACTAGCGGGAGTGCCCAGTACTTC
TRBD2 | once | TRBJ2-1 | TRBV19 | CASSRTRLAGGPIHNEQFF | TGTGCCAGTAGTCGTACCAGACTAGCGGGAGGGCCAATCCACAATGAGCAGTTCTTC
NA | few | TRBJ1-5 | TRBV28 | CASSAGFRQPQHF | TGTGCCAGCAGTGCAGGGTTTAGGCAGCCCCAGCATTTT
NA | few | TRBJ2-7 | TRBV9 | CASAKGDPTYEQYF | TGTGCCAGCGCGAAGGGGGACCCAACCTACGAGCAGTACTTC
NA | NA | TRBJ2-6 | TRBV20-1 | CSARDIPSGANVLTF | TGCAGTGCTAGAGATATCCCTTCTGGGGCCAACGTCCTGACTTTC
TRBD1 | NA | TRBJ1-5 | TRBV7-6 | CASSLGVGGRDQPQHF | TGTGCCAGCAGCCTAGGGGTAGGGGGCCGGGATCAGCCCCAGCATTTT
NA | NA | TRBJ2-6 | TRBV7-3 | CASSPKIGVITGANVLTF | TGTGCCAGCAGCCCTAAGATCGGGGTCATAACTGGGGCCAACGTCCTGACTTTC
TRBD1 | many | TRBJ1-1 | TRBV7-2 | CATGTAKGEAFF | TGTGCCACCGGGACAGCTAAGGGTGAAGCTTTCTTT
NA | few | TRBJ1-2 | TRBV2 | CASRVTTTSYGYTF | TGTGCCAGCAGAGTGACCACAACCTCGTATGGCTACACCTTC
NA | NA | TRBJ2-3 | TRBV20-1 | CSALASGTDTQYF | TGCAGTGCTCTAGCCTCTGGGACGGATACGCAGTATTTT
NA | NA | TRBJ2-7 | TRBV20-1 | CSARDLRYEQYF | TGCAGTGCTAGAGATCTCCGCTACGAGCAGTACTTC
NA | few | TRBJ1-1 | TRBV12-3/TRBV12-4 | CASSSSLRANTEAFF | TGTGCCAGCAGTTCAAGCCTCAGGGCGAACACTGAAGCTTTCTTT